The clone carrying this TCR beta chain was seen repeatedly, ten times or more. The antigen remains undetermined. This entry is derived from a study of CD8 T cells in ankylosing spondylitis. Study-wide results and limits: Those disease-linked clones were CD8+; they were also relatively rare in peripheral blood. A TCR beta motif made of several highly homologous variants seemed typical of ankylosing spondylitis blood. Researchers reportedly found disease-linked clones significantly enriched in matched ankylosing spondylitis synovial fluid.

V was shortened by 5 bases and J by 5 bases, with 12 bases between the two germline ends. The CDR3 extends over 14 amino acids. The V gene's germline CDR1 is SGHAT and CDR2 FQNNGV. One entry per CDR3 protein, called by TCRdb with MiXCR from the 5' RACE reads. The table records about 360,000 distinct CDR3 sequences, around 20% of them present only once. The source of this sequence is a male donor with ankylosing spondylitis or in good health (not recorded which). This sequence joins TRBV11-2 and TRBJ2-2, with D possibly matching TRBD1 (6 bases). The material sequenced was blood, either unsorted or a sorted T cell fraction (not recorded which). The CDR3 sequence: CASSILTGTGELFF. As DNA, the CDR3 is TGTGCCAGCAGCATATTAACAGGGACCGGGGAGCTGTTTTTT. The whole variable domain, remainder taken from reference TRBV11-2 and TRBJ2-2, is EAGVAQSPRYKIIEKRQSVAFWCNPISGHATLYWYQQILGQGPKLLIQFQNNGVVDDSQLPKDRFSAERLKGVDSTLKIQPAKLEDSAVYLCASSILTGTGELFFGEGSRLTVL.